This TCR beta chain was documented in a study of cytomegalovirus exposure and HLA in healthy donors. Regarding the study as a whole: Of the V segments, some could not be distinguished, including TRBV6-2 and TRBV6-3, and were excluded. The authors later linked a missense DCLRE1C variant to TCR beta V- and J-gene trimming.

There are 16 residues in the CDR3. CDR1 SGHTA and CDR2 FQGTGA come from the germline V gene. The germline V and J ends were trimmed by 2 bases and 7 bases, with 20 bases remaining between them. The PCR employed 60 Vbeta primers together with 13 Jbeta primers. The method was immunoSEQ multiplex PCR; TCRdb's version includes in-frame clones alone and lacks a portion of them. In the table there are 150,000 or so clones, around 81% of which are singletons. Nominal health characterized the donors when sampled, though unrecorded immune exposures were likely. This clone was observed a single time. Antigen: not known.

The source of this sequence is a middle-aged woman in good health and CMV-seropositive. This rearrangement joins TRBV7-3 to TRBJ2-5; possibly TRBD1 for D (5 bases). Sample: PBMCs. CDR3 nucleotide sequence: TGTGCCAGCAGCTTAGGGGCAGGGCCCTCGGGCGGGACCCAGTACTTC. It encodes CASSLGAGPSGGTQYF.